The T cell receptor (beta chain) described here comes from a study of cytomegalovirus exposure and HLA in healthy donors. Sequencing was performed with immunoSEQ multiplex PCR; in TCRdb, only in-frame clones are kept and a portion is missing. This table holds about 150,000 clones, about 80% found once. There are 15 residues in the CDR3. The germline V gene has CDR1 SGHTA and CDR2 FQGNSA. V dropped 1 base and J dropped 2; count of bases not matched to a gene: 2. A word on this clone: No antigen is known for it.

Overall study findings and caveats: TCR clusters originating in the first cohort tended to co-occur in the approximately 130 validation repertoires, according to a later analysis. Fewer than 200 TCR beta chains were listed as cytomegalovirus-associated. Rarity characterized most TCR sequences, yet some public TCRs appeared in many donors. Three of the chains that were CMV-associated were confirmed in vitro to be specific for CMV antigens.

The chain uses TRBV7-2 and TRBJ1-2, with 9 positions matching TRBD1. The receptor was derived from a man aged 25 to 40 in good health and CMV-seropositive. The specimen was PBMCs. CDR3 DNA: TGTGCCAGCAGCTTAGAGGGACAGGGCAACTATGGCTACACCTTC. This translates into CASSLEGQGNYGYTF.